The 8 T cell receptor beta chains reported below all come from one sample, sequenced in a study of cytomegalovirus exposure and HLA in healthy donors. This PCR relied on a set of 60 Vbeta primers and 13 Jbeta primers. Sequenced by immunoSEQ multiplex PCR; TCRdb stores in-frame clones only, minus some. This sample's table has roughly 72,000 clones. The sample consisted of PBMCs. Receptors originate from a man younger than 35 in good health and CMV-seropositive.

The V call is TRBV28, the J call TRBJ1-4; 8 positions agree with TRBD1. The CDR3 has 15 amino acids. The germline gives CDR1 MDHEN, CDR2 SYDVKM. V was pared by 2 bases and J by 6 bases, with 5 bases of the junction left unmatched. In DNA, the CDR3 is TGTGCCAGCAGTTTAATGGACAGGGAATATGAAAAACTGTTTTTT. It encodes CASSLMDREYEKLFF.

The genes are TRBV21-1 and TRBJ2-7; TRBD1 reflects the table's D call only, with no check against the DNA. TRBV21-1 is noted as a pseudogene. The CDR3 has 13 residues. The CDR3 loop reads CASRGQVIYEQYF. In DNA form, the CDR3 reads TGTGCCAGCAGGGGACAGGTTATCTACGAGCAGTACTTC.

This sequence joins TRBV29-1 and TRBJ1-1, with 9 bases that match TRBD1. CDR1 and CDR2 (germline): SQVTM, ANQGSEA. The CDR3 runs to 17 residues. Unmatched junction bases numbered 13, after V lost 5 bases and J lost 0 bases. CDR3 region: CSVTWDREIHLNTEAFF. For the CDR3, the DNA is TGCAGCGTTACATGGGACAGGGAAATTCATCTGAACACTGAAGCTTTCTTT.

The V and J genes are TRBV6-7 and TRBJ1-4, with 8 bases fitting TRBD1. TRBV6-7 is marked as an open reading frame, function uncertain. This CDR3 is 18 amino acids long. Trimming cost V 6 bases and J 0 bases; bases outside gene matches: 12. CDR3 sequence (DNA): TGTGCCAGCAGCCCGGGACAGGATTCACATGCAACTAATGAAAAACTGTTTTTT. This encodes CASSPGQDSHATNEKLFF.

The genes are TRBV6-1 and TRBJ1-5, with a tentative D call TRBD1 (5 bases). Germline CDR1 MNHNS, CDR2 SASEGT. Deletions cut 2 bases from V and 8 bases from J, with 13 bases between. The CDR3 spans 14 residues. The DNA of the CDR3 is TGTGCCAGCAGTGAACCCGGGGGAACGGAGCCCCAGCATTTT. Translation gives CASSEPGGTEPQHF.

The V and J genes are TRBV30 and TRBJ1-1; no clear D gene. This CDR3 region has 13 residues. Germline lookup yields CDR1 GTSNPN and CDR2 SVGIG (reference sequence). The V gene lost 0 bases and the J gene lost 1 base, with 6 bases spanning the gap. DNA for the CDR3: TGTGCCTGGAGTGTCCCAGAGAACACTGAAGCTTTCTTT. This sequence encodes CAWSVPENTEAFF.

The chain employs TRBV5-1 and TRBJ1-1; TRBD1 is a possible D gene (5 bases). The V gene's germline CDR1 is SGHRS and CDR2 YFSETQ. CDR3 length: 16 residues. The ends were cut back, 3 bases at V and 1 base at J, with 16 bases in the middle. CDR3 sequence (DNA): TGCGCCAGCAGCTCAAACGGGGGGTTGACGAACACTGAAGCTTTCTTT. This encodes CASSSNGGLTNTEAFF.

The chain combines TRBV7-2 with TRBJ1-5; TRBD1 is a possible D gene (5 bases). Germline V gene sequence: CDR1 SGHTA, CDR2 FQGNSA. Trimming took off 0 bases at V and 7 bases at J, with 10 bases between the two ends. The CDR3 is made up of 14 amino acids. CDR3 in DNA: TGTGCCAGCAGCTTAGCTCTGGGGGGACAGCCCCAGCATTTT. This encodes CASSLALGGQPQHF.